The 4 T cell receptor beta chains below come from one sample, sequenced in a study of cytomegalovirus exposure and HLA in healthy donors. With 60 Vbeta and 13 Jbeta primers, the PCR was carried out. Libraries were prepared by immunoSEQ multiplex PCR; TCRdb keeps only in-frame clonotypes and omits some of them. Of approximately 100,000 clones listed, 79% are singletons. Specimen: PBMCs. The receptors were sampled from a female donor in good health and CMV-seropositive.

The chain couples TRBV30 to TRBJ1-1; 8 bases are a match to TRBD1. V lost 1 base and J lost 0; bases outside the gene matches: 4. Germline V gene lookup returns CDR1 GTSNPN and CDR2 SVGIG (reference sequence). The CDR3 is 15 amino acids. The CDR3 nucleotides are TGTGCCTGGAGTGGGCAGGGGGCGATGAACACTGAAGCTTTCTTT. It translates to CAWSGQGAMNTEAFF.

This clone was counted between two and nine times. The chain combines TRBV7-9 with TRBJ1-2; 10 bases map to TRBD1. The CDR3 has 15 amino acids. Per germline, CDR1 SEHNR and CDR2 FQNEAQ (reference sequence). The ends lost 0 bases at V and 3 bases at J; junction bases unmatched: 1. CDR3 DNA sequence: TGTGCCAGCAGCTTAGCCGGGACAGGGGACTATGGCTACACCTTC. This codes for CASSLAGTGDYGYTF.

The genes are TRBV6-5 and TRBJ1-4; D is unclear. Trimming pared 0 bases from V and 7 bases from J, leaving 12 bases between. Per germline, CDR1 MNHEY and CDR2 SVGAGI. The CDR3 runs 15 residues. The CDR3 region is CASSYSTGGGEKLFF. CDR3 bases: TGTGCCAGCAGTTACTCGACGGGAGGAGGTGAAAAACTGTTTTTT.

This chain joins TRBV5-8 and TRBJ2-3; 9 nucleotides agree with TRBD2. Germline lookup yields CDR1 SGHTS and CDR2 YDEGEE. V dropped 5 bases and J dropped 4; count of bases not matched to a gene: 17. The CDR3 contains 18 residues. The CDR3 protein is CASRKREAPGKRADTQYF. DNA for the CDR3: TGTGCCAGCAGGAAGCGGGAGGCCCCCGGAAAGCGCGCAGATACGCAGTATTTT.